The sequence of this T cell receptor (beta chain) was determined in a study of T cell responses to AZD1222 COVID-19 vaccine. Libraries were prepared by immunoSEQ multiplex PCR; TCRdb keeps only in-frame clonotypes and omits some of them. The table lists tens of thousands of clones, approximately 91% of them singletons. Germline CDR1 is MNHEY and CDR2 is SVGEGT. This CDR3 has 14 amino acids. Trimming stripped 2 bases from V and 3 bases from J, with 8 bases between. The V and J genes are TRBV6-2 or TRBV6-3 and TRBJ1-3, with a tentative D call TRBD1 (5 bases). The sequenced sample was peripheral blood, obtained on day 0 of AZD1222 vaccination. The sequence was collected from an adult in good health. The CDR3 DNA is TGTGCCAGCAGTTACCGGGGGTATGGAAACACCATATATTTT. Its translation: CASSYRGYGNTIYF.